Below are 16 T cell receptor beta chains sequenced from a single sample in a study of T cells after yellow fever vaccination. TCRdb itself ran the 5' RACE reads through MiXCR, one entry per CDR3 protein. The sample yields 55,000 or so distinct CDR3 sequences, 6.5% to 8.5% seen once. The sequenced sample was CD8+ T cells not binding an NS4B(214-222) dextramer, sorted from PBMCs, obtained roughly seven weeks after the first yellow fever vaccination. These receptors all come from a man aged 18 to 29 who received the YFV17D yellow fever vaccine.

This clonotype turned up a few times. J is TRBJ2-2 and V is TRBV25-1, with D possibly matching TRBD2 (7 bases). Trimming left V 7 bases short and J 0 bases short, with 18 bases between. There are 17 residues in the CDR3. The germline V gene encodes CDR1 MGHDK and CDR2 SYGVNS. The CDR3 reads CASTSQRDNSNTGELFF. CDR3 sequence (DNA): TGTGCCAGCACCTCCCAGCGGGACAATTCGAACACCGGGGAGCTGTTTTTT.

Ten or more counts support this clonotype. The CDR3 nucleotides read TGTGCCAGCTGGGCAGATACGCAGTATTTT. Translation: CASWADTQYF. This chain uses TRBV12-3 or TRBV12-4 with TRBJ2-3; D gene ambiguous. The CDR3 is 10 amino acids. V gave up 8 bases and J gave up 4 bases, with 4 bases separating them.

There are many counts of this clonotype. The V call is TRBV6-5, the J call TRBJ1-5; D not resolved. V was pared by 5 bases and J by 1 base, with 6 bases between. The CDR3 runs 13 residues. Germline CDR1 and CDR2: MNHEY and SVGAGI. The CDR3 DNA reads as TGTGCCAGCAGTCCGGGCAGCAATCAGCCCCAGCATTTT. Translated: CASSPGSNQPQHF.

V and J are TRBV5-6 and TRBJ2-1; D is unresolved. The CDR3 consists of 12 residues. The ends were cut back, 4 bases at V and 8 bases at J, with 10 bases in the middle. The germline CDR1 and CDR2 sequences are SGHDT and YYEEEE. This CDR3 is CASSVSDYEQFF. CDR3 nucleotide sequence: TGTGCCAGCAGCGTAAGCGACTATGAGCAGTTCTTC.

This clonotype was observed at least ten times. The chain recombines TRBV7-3 with TRBJ1-3, with D uncertain. In germline, CDR1 is SGHTA, CDR2 FQGTGA. Trimming stripped 2 bases from V and 0 bases from J, with 8 bases between. The CDR3 loop spans 15 amino acids. CDR3 loop: CASSLDGNSGNTIYF. As DNA, the CDR3 is TGTGCCAGCAGCTTAGACGGGAACTCTGGAAACACCATATATTTT.

This clonotype was seen many times. The J gene is TRBJ2-3, the V gene TRBV10-3; unclear D gene. Germline CDR1 is ENHRY and CDR2 is SYGVKD. The CDR3 runs to 12 residues. Trimming shortened V by 8 bases and J by 6 bases, and 12 bases separated the two germline ends. For the CDR3, the DNA is TGTGCCATCGCCGCCCTTTCCGATACGCAGTATTTT. This sequence encodes CAIAALSDTQYF.

This clonotype was counted ten times or more. The rearrangement joins TRBV11-3 to TRBJ2-3; D possibly corresponds to TRBD1 (7 bases). Germline V gene sequence: CDR1 SGHNT, CDR2 YENEEA. V lost 5 bases, J lost 6 bases, and 9 bases lay in between. The CDR3 is 12 amino acids. The CDR3 here is CASSPGGDTQYF. The CDR3 region has the DNA TGTGCCAGCAGCCCAGGGGGGGATACGCAGTATTTT.

This clonotype has ten or more counts. This chain uses TRBV6-5 with TRBJ2-5; TRBD1 is a possible D gene (5 bases). The CDR3 runs to 16 residues. Germline-derived CDR1 and CDR2 are MNHEY and SVGAGI. Trimming cost V 2 bases and J 5 bases, with 18 bases left between them. The CDR3 here is CASSYVYIGVRETQYF. In DNA form, the CDR3 reads TGTGCCAGCAGTTACGTCTATATAGGGGTGCGGGAGACCCAGTACTTC.

The chain employs TRBV6-1 and TRBJ2-7; the D gene is possibly TRBD1 (6 bases). Deletions cut 6 bases from V and 3 bases from J, with 15 bases between. This CDR3 has 14 amino acids. The V gene's germline CDR1 is MNHNS and CDR2 SASEGT. The CDR3 spells CASRKGAGVYEQYF. In nucleotides, the CDR3 is TGTGCCAGCAGAAAAGGGGCAGGGGTCTACGAGCAGTACTTC.

In its sample, this clonotype was seen many times. V gene TRBV5-1 combines with J gene TRBJ2-3, with D unclear. The CDR3 is made up of 14 amino acids. Trimming pared 1 base from V and 6 bases from J, leaving 12 bases between. CDR1 and CDR2 from the germline V gene are SGHRS and YFSETQ. CDR3 residues: CASSLFGLPDTQYF. For the CDR3, the DNA is TGCGCCAGCAGCTTGTTCGGGTTACCGGATACGCAGTATTTT.

The table lists this clonotype with many counts. The chain has TRBV6-5 and TRBJ2-7; D unresolved. V gave up 4 bases and J gave up 0 bases, with 10 bases separating them. This CDR3 has 14 amino acids. The germline CDR1 and CDR2 sequences are MNHEY and SVGAGI. The CDR3 nucleotides read TGTGCCAGCAGTTGGGCTTTAAGCTCCTACGAGCAGTACGTC. Its translation: CASSWALSSYEQYV.

This clonotype was detected ten times or more. The chain uses TRBV28 and TRBJ1-2; D not certain. Germline CDR1 reads MDHEN; CDR2 reads SYDVKM. The ends were cut back, 6 bases at V and 4 bases at J, with 12 bases in the middle. This CDR3 is 13 amino acids long. The CDR3 loop reads CASRGRETYGYTF. For the CDR3, the DNA is TGTGCCAGCAGAGGAAGAGAAACCTATGGCTACACCTTC.

This clonotype was detected many times. The chain uses TRBV7-9 and TRBJ2-3; 7 nucleotides line up with TRBD1. With V trimmed by 6 bases and J by 1 base, 10 bases remained unmatched. CDR3 size: 16 residues. In germline, CDR1 is SEHNR, CDR2 FQNEAQ (reference sequence). The CDR3 sequence: CASSTRGQDRTDTQYF. In DNA, the CDR3 is TGTGCCAGCAGTACCAGAGGACAGGATCGCACAGATACGCAGTATTTT.

This clonotype was observed a handful of times. V is TRBV30 and J is TRBJ2-1; D gene uncertain. Trimming took off 3 bases at V and 10 bases at J, with 13 bases between the two ends. The CDR3 totals 12 residues. Germline V gives CDR1 GTSNPN, CDR2 SVGIG (reference sequence). CDR3 in amino acids: CAWRVRVGEQFF. Here the CDR3 DNA reads TGTGCCTGGAGGGTACGGGTTGGGGAGCAGTTCTTC.

The rearrangement uses TRBV15 and TRBJ2-2; tentative D call: TRBD1 (7 bases). The germline gives CDR1 LNHNV, CDR2 YYDKDF (reference sequence). The V end was cut by 1 base, the J end by 10 bases, with 16 bases between. The CDR3 is 15 amino acids. The DNA of the CDR3 is TGTGCCACCAGCAGAGTTAGGACAGGAGGGAAGGAGCTGTTTTTT. Residues: CATSRVRTGGKELFF.

This clonotype was detected many times. The J gene is TRBJ1-1, the V gene TRBV27; no reliable D call. Germline CDR1 is MNHEY and CDR2 is SMNVEV (reference sequence). The CDR3 has 13 amino acids. V lost 2 bases and J 1 base, leaving 5 bases between the germline ends. The CDR3 DNA reads TGTGCCAGCAGTTTAGCGGGGAACACTGAAGCTTTCTTT. Translating it yields CASSLAGNTEAFF.